This entry is about one TCR beta chain. The antigen is not known. This specimen belongs to a study of cytomegalovirus exposure and HLA in healthy donors. On the study more broadly: HLA-typed donors were the source of approximately 88 million unique TCRs, which an early data release held.

In the PCR, 60 Vbeta and 13 Jbeta primers were used. Only in-frame clones appear in the TCRdb table, and some are missing; sequencing was by immunoSEQ multiplex PCR. This table lists approximately 58,000 clones. Study findings and constraints: Among TCR sequences, most were rare, though some public TCRs appeared in many donors. In a later analysis, a genetic analysis reported fewer productive-TCR N-insertions in an Asian-associated ancestry cluster than the cohort average. HLA-A and HLA-B allele assignments for most subjects were reportedly predicted accurately using TCR beta sequences.

The ends were cut back, 3 bases at V and 0 bases at J, with 11 bases in the middle. The CDR3 extends over 15 amino acids. Germline CDR1 reads SGHDT; CDR2 reads YYEEEE. Sequencing was done on a sample of PBMCs. The rearrangement links TRBV5-6 to TRBJ2-3, with D possibly matching TRBD1 (6 bases). The clonotype originates from a young man in good health and CMV-seropositive. CDR3 coding DNA: TGTGCCAGCAGCTACCACAGGGAAAGCACAGATACGCAGTATTTT. It specifies CASSYHRESTDTQYF.